Only a few counts were recorded for the clone carrying this T cell receptor beta chain. This sample was taken from a study of T cell repertoires in cytomegalovirus infection. TCRdb reanalysed the reads using MiXCR and keeps one entry per CDR3 protein. This table has about 740,000 distinct CDR3 sequences, approximately 40% appearing once. Germline V gene data show CDR1 as MNHNS and CDR2 as SASEGT. Unmatched junction bases numbered 9, after V lost 7 bases and J lost 9 bases. The CDR3 has 15 amino acids. The clonotype comes from a human donor in good health (CMV status not recorded). Some clones in this sample may be carry-over from other donors' samples. Sequencing was done on a sample of PBMCs. This chain joins TRBV6-1 and TRBJ2-2; TRBD2 matches at 12 bases. The CDR3: CASIRLAGVGRELFF. Written as DNA, the CDR3 is TGTGCCAGCATTCGACTAGCGGGAGTCGGGAGGGAGCTGTTTTTT.